Sequencing of this T cell receptor (beta chain) was carried out in a study of blood T cell repertoires in COVID-19. The CDR3 totals 17 residues. V was trimmed by 2 bases and J by 0 bases, leaving 11 bases between them. Per germline, CDR1 MGHRA and CDR2 YSYEKL. Original processing notes: Reference gene primer amplification yielded estimated nucleated cell counts. Sequenced by immunoSEQ multiplex PCR; TCRdb stores in-frame clones only, minus some. V, J and clone size derive from that table, while D and trimming were established from the DNA sequence. There are approximately 300,000 clones in the sample; more than 75% occur only once, and around 4.6% lies in the top ten. The study recruited people aged 18 to 89 years across around 23 US areas. Cohort assignment relied on participant-reported clinical history. Before being deemed recovered, Cohort 3 donors had two negative PCRs, clearance, or symptom resolution.

The sample consisted of PBMCs or T cells enriched from blood (not recorded which). The source of this sequence is a man aged 25 to 45 who had recovered from COVID-19. The chain employs TRBV4-1 and TRBJ2-6, with D possibly being TRBD1 (6 bases). CDR3 coding DNA: TGCGCCAGCAGCCAACGAACAGGGAGCTCTGGGGCCAACGTCCTGACTTTC. This sequence encodes CASSQRTGSSGANVLTF.